Sequencing of this TCR beta chain was carried out in a study of lymphopenia after photon versus proton radiotherapy. Produced via immunoSEQ multiplex PCR; TCRdb's table is partial and in-frame only. The table lists 60,000 or so clones, about 90% of them singletons. The V gene lost 2 bases and the J gene lost 7 bases, with 12 bases spanning the gap. Germline-derived CDR1 and CDR2 are GTSNPN and SVGIG (reference sequence). The CDR3 has 13 residues. This clonotype was obtained from a man in his forties with gastric cancer. The source material was peripheral blood, sampled from a patient treated with photon-based radiotherapy. The chain joins TRBV30 to TRBJ2-1; TRBD1 or TRBD2 may be the D gene (5 bases each). The CDR3 nucleotides read TGTGCCTGGAGTATCGGGACCTTTAATGAGCAGTTCTTC. This sequence encodes CAWSIGTFNEQFF.